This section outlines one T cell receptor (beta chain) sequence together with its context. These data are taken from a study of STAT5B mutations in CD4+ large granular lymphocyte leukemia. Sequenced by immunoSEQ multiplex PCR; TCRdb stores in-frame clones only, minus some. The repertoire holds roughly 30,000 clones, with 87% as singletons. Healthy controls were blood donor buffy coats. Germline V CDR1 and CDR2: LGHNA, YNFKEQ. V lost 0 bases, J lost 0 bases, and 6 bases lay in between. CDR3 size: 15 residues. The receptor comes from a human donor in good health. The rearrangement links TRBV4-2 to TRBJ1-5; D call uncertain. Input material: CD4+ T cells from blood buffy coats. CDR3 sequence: CASSQDISSNQPQHF. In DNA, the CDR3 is TGTGCCAGCAGCCAAGATATTTCTAGCAATCAGCCCCAGCATTTT.